This T cell receptor (beta chain) was documented in a study of T-cell reconstitution after alpha-beta-depleted transplantation in children (dated by TCRdb to 2015 to 2016). Turning to the overall study: Using TCR repertoire profiling, the study quantitatively followed how T-cell immune reconstitution unfolded in children after TCRalphabeta/CD19-depleted allogeneic hematopoietic cell transplantation. General conclusions and limits of the study: The high TCRbeta diversity at day 60 in some patients was ascribed to recipient T cells and intrathymic progenitors that had survived conditioning. The frequencies of hyperexpanded clones fell over the following months, and after one year, T-cell counts and TCRbeta diversity were mostly attributed to newly produced T cells. The apparently early alphabetaT-cell count recovery about two months after transplant was reportedly dependent on only several hundred rapidly expanded clones derived from non-depleted graft cells.

Libraries were constructed by PCR. This sample was sequenced with an Illumina HiSeq 2500. TCR library preparation used molecular barcoding, with unique molecular identifiers applied to normalize quantification of the TCRbeta repertoire. TCRdb took the public reads, trimmed them with fastp at Q25, ran MiXCR for clone calling and kept in-frame beta chains. Entries are consolidated by CDR3 protein sequence, retaining the most common genes and DNA. Here the sample has 670,000 or so distinct CDR3 sequences; around 14% occur a single time. The leading ten clones occupy roughly 0.77% of the sample. CDR1 and CDR2 (LGHDT, YNNKEL) derive from the germline V gene (reference sequence). The CDR3, from cysteine to phenylalanine, totals 15 residues. Just the 45-base CDR3 DNA is kept, in frame starting at base 1. V trim: 4 bases; J trim: 2 bases; unmatched bases: 8. A remark on this clonotype: Its antigen has not been determined. Within one base of it there is no much larger clone, and no base qualities were kept.

The treatment or condition label here, explained by the study, means: allogeneic hematopoietic cell transplantation with graft depleted of TCRalphabeta T cells and CD19 B cells. Transplant recipients were children who received TCRalphabeta/CD19-depleted allogeneic hematopoietic cell grafts. This chain is built from TRBV3-1 and TRBJ2-7; TRBD1 matches 7 bases in the middle. The source of this sequence is a girl aged 2 to 10 with congenital amegakaryocytic thrombocytopenia, due to receive a stem cell transplant. The specimen was PBMCs, collected before TCRalphabeta/CD19-depleted stem cell transplant. The CDR3 region reads CASSPLRDRTYEQYF. The nucleotide sequence is TGTGCCAGCAGCCCCCTCCGGGACAGAACCTACGAGCAGTACTTC.